A selection of T cell receptor beta chains follows, all from one sample in a study of control samples from healthy donors and cancer patients. Some clones are missing from TCRdb's copy, which holds only in-frame ones; the method was immunoSEQ multiplex PCR. The repertoire holds approximately 170,000 clones, 90% to 95% seen once, with about 0.73% in the top ten. Sample: blood. The receptors originated from a woman in her 30s in good health. Each CDR3 is given with its conserved first and last residue. D genes are given only for firm matches. Rows may omit the clone size; those that give it use once, few, many or a size class.

V gene	clone size	D gene	J gene	CDR3 DNA	CDR3 protein
TRBV27	once	.	TRBJ1-1	TGTGCCAGCAGTTTAGGGTCGAACACTGAAGCTTTCTTT	CASSLGSNTEAFF
TRBV10-3	once	TRBD1	TRBJ1-5	TGTGCCAGCGATGACAGGGGCGGCAATCAGCCCCAGCATTTT	CASDDRGGNQPQHF
TRBV6-4	.	.	TRBJ1-6	TGTGCCAGCAGTGACGCAGGGATGAATTCACCCCTCCACTTT	CASSDAGMNSPLHF
TRBV7-8	.	TRBD2	TRBJ2-3	TGTGCCAGCAGCTTAGGGTATGCAACTAGCGGGAGTGTAGCAGATACGCAGTATTTT	CASSLGYATSGSVADTQYF
TRBV4-2	.	.	TRBJ2-1	TGTGCCAGCAGCCAAGCATCGGGAATAATCTCCTACAATGAGCAGTTCTTC	CASSQASGIISYNEQFF
TRBV9	.	TRBD2	TRBJ2-5	TGTGCCAGCAGCGTAGGAGGAATGGGACTAGCGGGAGGGGTGGGTGAGACCCAGTACTTC	CASSVGGMGLAGGVGETQYF
TRBV19	.	.	TRBJ1-1	TGTGCCAGTAAACTCGAGGGGTTGAGCACTGAAGCTTTCTTT	CASKLEGLSTEAFF
TRBV5-6	.	.	TRBJ2-1	TGTGCCAGCAGCTACAGGGTGAGCTCCTACAATGAGCAGTTCTTC	CASSYRVSSYNEQFF
TRBV7-9	.	TRBD1	TRBJ1-1	TGTGCCAGCAGCTTGGGACAGGGCGCTGAAGCTTTCTTT	CASSLGQGAEAFF
TRBV30	.	TRBD2	TRBJ2-3	TGTGCCTGGACCGCCATAGCGGGAGGGGCAGATACGCAGTATTTT	CAWTAIAGGADTQYF
TRBV25-1	.	.	TRBJ2-1	TGTGCCAGCAGTGAATTGGGGTCCGGCGGCAATGAGCAGTTCTTC	CASSELGSGGNEQFF
TRBV27	.	TRBD2	TRBJ2-1	TGTGCCAGCAGTCCCTCGAGCGGGAGGGCGAATGAGCAGTTCTTC	CASSPSSGRANEQFF
TRBV6-6	.	.	TRBJ1-2	TGTGCCAGCAGTGCCTCAGGGAAAGTAACCTTC	CASSASGKVTF
TRBV28	.	TRBD1	TRBJ1-1	TGTGCCAGCAGTCAATTGGGACAGCTGAACACTGAAGCTTTCTTT	CASSQLGQLNTEAFF
TRBV4-2	once	.	TRBJ2-7	TGTGCCAGCAGCCAACCTACAGGACCCTACGAGCAGTACTTC	CASSQPTGPYEQYF
TRBV6-5	.	TRBD2	TRBJ2-4	TGTGCCAGCAGTTATACTAGCGGGAGCAACATTCAGTACTTC	CASSYTSGSNIQYF
TRBV12-3/TRBV12-4	.	TRBD2	TRBJ2-3	TGTGCCAGCAGTGGAGGACTAGCGAATACGCAGTATTTT	CASSGGLANTQYF
TRBV5-4	once	.	TRBJ2-1	TGTGCCAGCAGTTTAGCTTTGAATGAGCAGTTCTTC	CASSLALNEQFF
TRBV2	once	.	TRBJ2-4	TGTGCCAGCAGTGAAGCCCGAGGGAGTTTGGCCAAAAACATTCAGTACTTC	CASSEARGSLAKNIQYF
TRBV7-3	.	.	TRBJ2-5	TGTGCCAGCAGCTTAGGGTACCTCGGAGGAGAGACCCAGTACTTC	CASSLGYLGGETQYF
TRBV11-1	.	.	TRBJ2-7	TGTGCCAGCACTAGGGGCTACGAGCAGTACTTC	CASTRGYEQYF
TRBV11-2	.	.	TRBJ2-1	TGTGCCAGCAGCTTAGAAACAGGCCACAATGAGCAGTTCTTC	CASSLETGHNEQFF
TRBV4-2	few	.	TRBJ1-1	TGTGCCAGCAGCCAATCCACAGAGAACACTGAAGCTTTCTTT	CASSQSTENTEAFF
TRBV4-1	.	TRBD2	TRBJ2-1	TGCGCCAGCAGCCATCCCGTCGGAGGGGAGGGGAGAAATGAGCAGTTCTTC	CASSHPVGGEGRNEQFF
TRBV5-5	few	.	TRBJ1-3	TGTGCCAGCAGCTTGGGCGCTAACTCTGGAAACACCATATATTTT	CASSLGANSGNTIYF
TRBV6-2/TRBV6-3	once	.	TRBJ2-1	TGTGCCAGCAGTCCCCGGGCCGGATACAGTGAGCAGTTCTTC	CASSPRAGYSEQFF
TRBV28	.	.	TRBJ1-2	TGTGCCAGCAGTTTAGGCAGCGGGAGAAATAGCTACACCTTC	CASSLGSGRNSYTF
TRBV6-2/TRBV6-3	.	.	TRBJ1-1	TGTGCCAGCAGTTCCTTGAGGGGGGGCACTGAAGCTTTCTTT	CASSSLRGGTEAFF
TRBV19	.	.	TRBJ1-3	TGTGCCAGTAGATCCAGGGTGAACTCTGGAAACACCATATATTTT	CASRSRVNSGNTIYF
TRBV25-1	.	.	TRBJ2-2	TGTGCCAGCAGTGATGACAGAGACACCGGGGAGCTGTTTTTT	CASSDDRDTGELFF
TRBV19	.	TRBD1	TRBJ1-5	TGTGCCAGTAGTATCCTACTCAGGGGGTTCAATCAGCCCCAGCATTTT	CASSILLRGFNQPQHF
TRBV27	.	.	TRBJ1-1	TGTGCCAGCAGCACATATGGACAGTCGAACACTGAAGCTTTCTTT	CASSTYGQSNTEAFF
TRBV5-4	.	TRBD2	TRBJ2-2	TGTGCCAGCAGCGGAGGACTAGCGGGGACCGGGGAGCTGTTTTTT	CASSGGLAGTGELFF
TRBV30	.	.	TRBJ2-1	TGTGCCTGGAGTGTACGTGGTCTTCCCTACAATGAGCAGTTCTTC	CAWSVRGLPYNEQFF
TRBV7-3	.	TRBD2	TRBJ2-3	TGTGCCAGCAGCTTAAAACTAGCGGGAGCGGCAGATACGCAGTATTTT	CASSLKLAGAADTQYF
TRBV15	.	.	TRBJ2-1	TGTGCCACCAGCGGCGGTACTAATGAGCAGTTCTTC	CATSGGTNEQFF
TRBV4-2	.	.	TRBJ1-4	TGTGCCAGCAGCCAAGAAGGCAGGGGTGAGACTAATGAAAAACTGTTTTTT	CASSQEGRGETNEKLFF
TRBV27	.	.	TRBJ1-2	TGTGCCAGCAGTTTGGACCCCCGACGGGAACCCTATGGCTACACCTTC	CASSLDPRREPYGYTF
TRBV27	once	TRBD2	TRBJ2-7	TGTGCCAGCAGACAGGAGGGAGGGCCTAGAGAGCAGTACTTC	CASRQEGGPREQYF
TRBV7-8	.	.	TRBJ2-7	TGTGCCAGCAGCCGAGAGAACTCCTACGAGCAGTACTTC	CASSRENSYEQYF
TRBV30	.	.	TRBJ1-5	TGTGCCTGGAGTGCAGACTCCCCTGGTCAGCCCCAGCATTTT	CAWSADSPGQPQHF
TRBV18	.	.	TRBJ2-6	TGTGCCAGCTCACAAATCGGGAAAGGTGGGGCCAACGTCCTGACTTTC	CASSQIGKGGANVLTF
TRBV9	.	TRBD1	TRBJ1-2	TGTGCCAGCAGCGTAGAGGACAGGGGGTATGGCTACACCTTC	CASSVEDRGYGYTF
TRBV7-3	.	TRBD2	TRBJ2-3	TGTGCCAGCAGTTTCCGAGCGGGACTTACAGATACGCAGTATTTT	CASSFRAGLTDTQYF
TRBV10-2	.	TRBD2	TRBJ2-2	TGCGCCAGCACTGGACTAGCGGGAGAAGTTACGAACACCGGGGAGCTGTTTTTT	CASTGLAGEVTNTGELFF
TRBV7-8	.	.	TRBJ1-3	TGTGCCAGCAGCTCCCGGGGACGACACTCTGGAAACACCATATATTTT	CASSSRGRHSGNTIYF
TRBV7-9	.	TRBD1	TRBJ2-5	TGTGCCAGCAGCCGGGCCCTAACAGGGGTAGAGACCCAGTACTTC	CASSRALTGVETQYF
TRBV7-7	.	.	TRBJ2-3	TGTGCTAGCAGCGTACAGGGTGCAGATACGCAGTATTTT	CASSVQGADTQYF
TRBV3-1/TRBV3-2	.	TRBD1	TRBJ1-1	TGTGCCAGCAGGAAGGGACAGTTGAACACTGAAGCTTTCTTT	CASRKGQLNTEAFF
TRBV11-3	.	TRBD1	TRBJ2-7	TGTGCCAGCAGCTTAGGACAGGGGGCTGTAGACGAGCAGTACTTC	CASSLGQGAVDEQYF
TRBV18	.	.	TRBJ2-3	TGTGCCAGCTCAAGCACTGCTCTGCGCGGGTTAGATACGCAGTATTTT	CASSSTALRGLDTQYF
TRBV28	once	.	TRBJ1-5	TGTGCCAGCAGCAATCCCGTAAATCAGCCCCAGCATTTT	CASSNPVNQPQHF
TRBV5-1	.	.	TRBJ1-4	TGCGCCAGCAGCTTACAGGGTTCAAATGAAAAACTGTTTTTT	CASSLQGSNEKLFF
TRBV19	.	.	TRBJ1-1	TGTGCCAGTAGTATACAGGGGTTGGGGACTGAAGCTTTCTTT	CASSIQGLGTEAFF